This T cell receptor (beta chain) was recorded in a study of blood T cell repertoires in COVID-19. Libraries were prepared by immunoSEQ multiplex PCR; TCRdb keeps only in-frame clonotypes and omits some of them. Among some 220,000 clones listed, roughly four fifths were seen once. This clone has a single count. Germline CDR1 LGHDT, CDR2 YNNKEL (reference sequence). The CDR3 extends over 15 amino acids. The ends lost 0 bases at V and 4 bases at J; junction bases unmatched: 5. This sequence was found in a woman in her 70s with COVID-19, enrolled during active disease. Sequencing was carried out using peripheral blood. The chain combines TRBV3-1 (or the pseudogene TRBV3-2) with TRBJ1-2; TRBD1 aligns across 7 bases. CDR3 in amino acids: CASSQEGDRAYGYTF. The CDR3 coding sequence is TGTGCCAGCAGCCAAGAGGGCGACAGGGCCTATGGCTACACCTTC.